This is a list of T cell receptor beta chains from one sample in a study of control samples from healthy donors and cancer patients. This table comes from immunoSEQ multiplex PCR, and its TCRdb copy is limited to in-frame clones, with some not included. This table holds over 150,000 clones, 85% to 95% found once. Specimen: blood. All receptors come from a man between 18 and 35 years old in good health. Both conserved end residues are part of each CDR3.

v_gene: TRBV24-1
j_gene: TRBJ1-3
len: 14
CDR3aa: CATSDTTGGNTIYF

v_gene: TRBV2
j_gene: TRBJ1-4
len: 12
CDR3aa: CATGRINEKLFF

v_gene: TRBV5-1
j_gene: TRBJ2-3
len: 18
CDR3aa: CASSLGLAGGWVTDTQYF

v_gene: TRBV6-1
j_gene: TRBJ2-2
len: 12
CDR3aa: CASSENRGELFF

v_gene: TRBV15
j_gene: TRBJ1-5
len: 17
CDR3aa: CATSSFYNRGLNQPQHF

v_gene: TRBV18
j_gene: TRBJ1-4
len: 15
CDR3aa: CASTPFEGTNEKLFF

v_gene: TRBV23-1
j_gene: TRBJ1-2
len: 13
CDR3aa: CASSHTVWVGYTF

v_gene: TRBV7-8
j_gene: TRBJ1-1
len: 15
CDR3aa: CASSLRGQGAHEAFF

v_gene: TRBV6-2/TRBV6-3
j_gene: TRBJ1-1
len: 17
CDR3aa: CASSNDGTGSRNTEAFF

v_gene: TRBV27
j_gene: TRBJ2-5
len: 13
CDR3aa: CASSILRGETQYF

v_gene: TRBV7-3
j_gene: TRBJ2-1
len: 12
CDR3aa: CASSLMGAAKFF

v_gene: TRBV14
j_gene: TRBJ2-2
len: 12
CDR3aa: CASSLIGGELFF

v_gene: TRBV11-1
j_gene: TRBJ2-3
len: 14
CDR3aa: CASSLDRVQDTQYF

v_gene: TRBV6-5
j_gene: TRBJ1-1
len: 14
CDR3aa: CASRGAIMNTEAFF

v_gene: TRBV2
j_gene: TRBJ2-3
len: 16
CDR3aa: CASSGLGAIGTDTQYF

v_gene: TRBV3-1/TRBV3-2
j_gene: TRBJ1-1
len: 15
CDR3aa: CASSQDDSAQSEAFF

v_gene: TRBV7-8
j_gene: TRBJ1-6
len: 13
CDR3aa: CASSPLLISPLHF

v_gene: TRBV2
j_gene: TRBJ1-3
len: 15
CDR3aa: CASSTTDRAGNTIYF

v_gene: TRBV3-1/TRBV3-2
j_gene: TRBJ2-5
len: 13
CDR3aa: CASSQALGETQYF

v_gene: TRBV6-6
j_gene: TRBJ1-1
len: 11
CDR3aa: CASSPRNEAFF

v_gene: TRBV21-1
j_gene: TRBJ1-4
len: 13
CDR3aa: CASSKVANEKLFF

v_gene: TRBV21-1
j_gene: TRBJ2-7
len: 15
CDR3aa: CASSNVSSGGYEQYF

v_gene: TRBV9
j_gene: TRBJ2-3
len: 13
CDR3aa: CASSSTGTDTQYF

v_gene: TRBV27
j_gene: TRBJ2-1
len: 15
CDR3aa: CASSLSWSSYNEQFF

v_gene: TRBV18
j_gene: TRBJ2-2
len: 16
CDR3aa: CASSPDHTANTGELFF

v_gene: TRBV3-1/TRBV3-2
j_gene: TRBJ1-6
len: 12
CDR3aa: CASSQGNSPLHF

v_gene: TRBV6-5
j_gene: TRBJ1-2
len: 13
CDR3aa: CASTVGQFYGYTF

v_gene: TRBV12-5
j_gene: TRBJ2-5
len: 15
CDR3aa: CASGPPGPSAETQYF

v_gene: TRBV30
j_gene: TRBJ1-5
len: 18
CDR3aa: CAWSARTFTGDSNQPQHF

v_gene: TRBV12-5
j_gene: TRBJ1-1
len: 16
CDR3aa: CASGLPPGQGNTEAFF

v_gene: TRBV5-5
j_gene: TRBJ2-5
len: 16
CDR3aa: CASSLGTSGGPETQYF

v_gene: TRBV10-3
j_gene: TRBJ2-7
len: 14
CDR3aa: CAISDRGPSYEQYF

v_gene: TRBV5-8
j_gene: TRBJ2-3
len: 14
CDR3aa: CASSSSISTDTQYF

v_gene: TRBV28
j_gene: TRBJ1-1
len: 15
CDR3aa: CASSPPDRMNTEAFF

v_gene: TRBV19
j_gene: TRBJ2-1
len: 15
CDR3aa: CASSRDRDLYNEQFF

v_gene: TRBV10-3
j_gene: TRBJ2-7
len: 11
CDR3aa: CAISAGDEQYF

v_gene: TRBV5-1
j_gene: TRBJ2-3
len: 15
CDR3aa: CASSSTSTSTDTQYF

v_gene: TRBV6-5
j_gene: TRBJ2-7
len: 15
CDR3aa: CASSRTGIGGTEQYF

v_gene: TRBV18
j_gene: TRBJ2-7
len: 15
CDR3aa: CASSPSRQGANEQYF

v_gene: TRBV30
j_gene: TRBJ2-1
len: 13
CDR3aa: CAWELLLYNEQFF

v_gene: TRBV7-3
j_gene: TRBJ1-1
len: 13
CDR3aa: CASSSSRNTEAFF

v_gene: TRBV27
j_gene: TRBJ2-1
len: 14
CDR3aa: CASSSTRPRWEQFF

v_gene: TRBV6-5
j_gene: TRBJ2-3
len: 14
CDR3aa: CASSYRGGTDTQYF

v_gene: TRBV4-1
j_gene: TRBJ2-2
len: 17
CDR3aa: CASSQTSGGVTTGELFF

v_gene: TRBV2
j_gene: TRBJ1-5
len: 16
CDR3aa: CASWGGEGGFNQPQHF

v_gene: TRBV5-6
j_gene: TRBJ2-5
len: 15
CDR3aa: CASSKWTAIQETQYF

v_gene: TRBV27
j_gene: TRBJ1-2
len: 14
CDR3aa: CASRPGQGNYGYTF

v_gene: TRBV3-1/TRBV3-2
j_gene: TRBJ2-1
len: 15
CDR3aa: CASSPPSTQGNEQFF

v_gene: TRBV2
j_gene: TRBJ1-2
len: 13
CDR3aa: CASHPDENYGYTF

v_gene: TRBV23-1
j_gene: TRBJ1-5
len: 12
CDR3aa: CASSQWDQPQHF

v_gene: TRBV6-5
j_gene: TRBJ2-2
len: 14
CDR3aa: CASSPIGGRGELFF

v_gene: TRBV5-1
j_gene: TRBJ2-3
len: 15
CDR3aa: CASSLVAGEGNTQYF

v_gene: TRBV2
j_gene: TRBJ2-3
len: 15
CDR3aa: CASKASGGSTDTQYF

v_gene: TRBV3-1/TRBV3-2
j_gene: TRBJ2-7
len: 17
CDR3aa: CASSQDGGGSFSYEQYF